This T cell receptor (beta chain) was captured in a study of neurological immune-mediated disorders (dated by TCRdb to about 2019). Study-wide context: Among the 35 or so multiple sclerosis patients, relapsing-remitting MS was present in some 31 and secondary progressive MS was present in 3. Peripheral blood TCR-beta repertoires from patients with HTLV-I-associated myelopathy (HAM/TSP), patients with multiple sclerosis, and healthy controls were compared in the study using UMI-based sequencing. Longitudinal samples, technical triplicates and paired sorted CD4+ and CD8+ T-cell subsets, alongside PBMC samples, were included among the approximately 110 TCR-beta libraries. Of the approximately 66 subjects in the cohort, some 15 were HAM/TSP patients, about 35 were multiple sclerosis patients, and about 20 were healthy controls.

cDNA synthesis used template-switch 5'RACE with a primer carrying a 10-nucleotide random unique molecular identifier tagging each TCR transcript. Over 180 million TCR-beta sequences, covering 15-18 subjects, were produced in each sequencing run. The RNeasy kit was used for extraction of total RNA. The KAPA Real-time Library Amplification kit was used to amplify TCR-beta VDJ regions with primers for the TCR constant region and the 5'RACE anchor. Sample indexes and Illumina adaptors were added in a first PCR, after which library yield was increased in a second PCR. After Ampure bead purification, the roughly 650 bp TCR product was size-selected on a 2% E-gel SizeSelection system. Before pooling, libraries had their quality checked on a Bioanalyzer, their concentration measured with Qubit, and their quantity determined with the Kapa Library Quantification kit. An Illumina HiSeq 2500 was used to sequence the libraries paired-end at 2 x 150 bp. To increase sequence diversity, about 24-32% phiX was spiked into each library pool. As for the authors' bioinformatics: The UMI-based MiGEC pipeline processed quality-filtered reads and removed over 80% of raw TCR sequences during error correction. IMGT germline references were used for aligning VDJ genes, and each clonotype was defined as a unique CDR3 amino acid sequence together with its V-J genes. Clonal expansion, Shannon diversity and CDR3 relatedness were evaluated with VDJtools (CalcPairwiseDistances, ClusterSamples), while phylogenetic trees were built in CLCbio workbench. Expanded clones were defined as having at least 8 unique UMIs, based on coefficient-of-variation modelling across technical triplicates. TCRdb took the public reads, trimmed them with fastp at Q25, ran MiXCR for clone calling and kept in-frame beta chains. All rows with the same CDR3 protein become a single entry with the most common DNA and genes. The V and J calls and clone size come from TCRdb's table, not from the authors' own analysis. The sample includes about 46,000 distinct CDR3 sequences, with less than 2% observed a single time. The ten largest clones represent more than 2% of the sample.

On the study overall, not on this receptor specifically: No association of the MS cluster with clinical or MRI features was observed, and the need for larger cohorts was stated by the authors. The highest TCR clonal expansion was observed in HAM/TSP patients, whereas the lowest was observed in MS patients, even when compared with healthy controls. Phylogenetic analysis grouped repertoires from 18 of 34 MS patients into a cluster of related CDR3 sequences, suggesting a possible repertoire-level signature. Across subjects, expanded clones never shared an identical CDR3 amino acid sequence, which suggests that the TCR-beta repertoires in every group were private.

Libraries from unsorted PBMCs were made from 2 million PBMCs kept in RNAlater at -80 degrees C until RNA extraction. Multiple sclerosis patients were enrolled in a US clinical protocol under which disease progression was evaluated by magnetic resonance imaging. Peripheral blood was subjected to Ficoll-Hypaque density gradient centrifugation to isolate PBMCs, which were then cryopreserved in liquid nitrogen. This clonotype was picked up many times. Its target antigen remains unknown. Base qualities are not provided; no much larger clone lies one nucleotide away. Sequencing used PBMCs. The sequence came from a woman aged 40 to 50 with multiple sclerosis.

The CDR3 sequence is CATLGLAEGEQYF. The nucleotide sequence reads TGCGCCACTCTGGGACTAGCAGAAGGGGAGCAGTACTTC. Here the chain combines TRBV10-2 and TRBJ2-7; TRBD2 agrees with 9 junctional bases. CDR1 WSHSY and CDR2 SAAADI were looked up in the germline V gene. The cysteine opens and the phenylalanine closes a CDR3 of 13 amino acids. Kept here is only the CDR3 DNA, which spans 39 bases and is read in frame from base 1. The germline V and J ends show losses of 10 bases and 7 bases respectively, and no gene match explains 11 bases of the junction.